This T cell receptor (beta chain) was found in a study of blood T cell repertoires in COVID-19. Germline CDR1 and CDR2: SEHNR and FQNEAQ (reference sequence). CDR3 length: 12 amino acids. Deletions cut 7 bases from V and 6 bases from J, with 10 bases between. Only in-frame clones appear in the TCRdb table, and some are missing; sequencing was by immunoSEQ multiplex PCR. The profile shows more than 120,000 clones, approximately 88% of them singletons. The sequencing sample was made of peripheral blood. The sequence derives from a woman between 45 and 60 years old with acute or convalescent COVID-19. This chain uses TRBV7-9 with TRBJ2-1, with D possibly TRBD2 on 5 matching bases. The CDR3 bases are TGTGCCAGCAATAGCGTGTCCAATGAGCAGTTCTTC. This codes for CASNSVSNEQFF.